This T cell receptor beta chain originates from a study of OX40 agonist ivuxolimab in advanced cancers. Study context: An anti-OX40 (CD134) antibody with agonistic activity, ivuxolimab, was administered to patients. Patients undergoing dose escalation presented with hepatocellular carcinoma, melanoma, renal cell or head and neck cancer. Prior checkpoint blockade (anti-PD-1, anti-PD-L1 or anti-CTLA-4) was permitted; approximately 40% had it.

Study-wide results and limits: Partial responders at 0.1-3.0 mg/kg showed near-lowest clonal expansion.

Clones were read by immunoSEQ multiplex PCR, and TCRdb kept only the in-frame ones, dropping some. The sample has fewer than 20,000 clones; about 77% are singletons. To note about this clone: Its antigen is not identified.

The CDR3 is made up of 18 amino acids. The V gene lost 1 base and the J gene lost 1 base, with 14 bases spanning the gap. Germline V gene data show CDR1 as MNHEY and CDR2 as SMNVEV (reference sequence). This TCR came from an adult with an advanced solid tumor such as melanoma, head and neck, liver or kidney cancer. This rearrangement joins TRBV27 to TRBJ1-6; weak D call: TRBD1 (6 bases). The specimen was CD4+ or CD8+ T cells sorted from blood, collected in a trial of the OX40 agonist ivuxolimab. CDR3 region: CASSLYHGGLSYNSPLHF. Here the CDR3 DNA reads TGTGCCAGCAGTTTATACCACGGGGGCTTATCCTATAATTCACCCCTCCACTTT.